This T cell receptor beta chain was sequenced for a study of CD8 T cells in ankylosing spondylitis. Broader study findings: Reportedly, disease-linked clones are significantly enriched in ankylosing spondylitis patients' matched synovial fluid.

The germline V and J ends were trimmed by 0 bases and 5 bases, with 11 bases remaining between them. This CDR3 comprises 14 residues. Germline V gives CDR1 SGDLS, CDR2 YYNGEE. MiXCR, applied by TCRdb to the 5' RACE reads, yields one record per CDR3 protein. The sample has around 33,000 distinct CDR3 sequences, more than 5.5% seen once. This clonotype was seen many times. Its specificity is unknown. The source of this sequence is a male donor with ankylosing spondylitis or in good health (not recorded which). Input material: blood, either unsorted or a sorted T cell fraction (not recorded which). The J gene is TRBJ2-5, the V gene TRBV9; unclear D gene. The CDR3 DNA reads TGTGCCAGCAGCGTAGGGCATCAAGGCGAGACCCAGTACTTC. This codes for CASSVGHQGETQYF.